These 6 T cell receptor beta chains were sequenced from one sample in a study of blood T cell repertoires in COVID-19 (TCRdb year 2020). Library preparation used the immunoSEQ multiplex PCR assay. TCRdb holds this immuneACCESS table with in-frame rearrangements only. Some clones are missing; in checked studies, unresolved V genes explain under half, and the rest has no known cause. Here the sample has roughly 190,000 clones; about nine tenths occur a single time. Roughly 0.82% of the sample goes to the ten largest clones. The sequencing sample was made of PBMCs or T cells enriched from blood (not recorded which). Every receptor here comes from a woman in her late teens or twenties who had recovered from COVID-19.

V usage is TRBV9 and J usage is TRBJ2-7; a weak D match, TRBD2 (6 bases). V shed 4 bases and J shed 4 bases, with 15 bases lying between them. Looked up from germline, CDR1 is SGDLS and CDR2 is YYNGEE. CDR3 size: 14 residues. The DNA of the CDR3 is TGTGCCAGCAGCCCCGGCTCGGGGGAATACGAGCAGTACTTC. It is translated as CASSPGSGEYEQYF.

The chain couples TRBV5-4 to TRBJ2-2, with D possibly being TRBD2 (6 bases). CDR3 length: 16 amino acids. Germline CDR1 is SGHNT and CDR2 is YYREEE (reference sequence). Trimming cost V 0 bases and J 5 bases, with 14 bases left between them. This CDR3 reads CASSLDGGAATGELFF. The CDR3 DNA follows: TGTGCCAGCAGCTTGGACGGCGGGGCCGCTACCGGGGAGCTGTTTTTT. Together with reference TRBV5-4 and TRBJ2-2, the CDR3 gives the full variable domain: ETGVTQSPTHLIKTRGQQVTLRCSSQSGHNTVSWYQQALGQGPQFIFQYYREEENGRGNFPPRFSGLQFPNYSSELNVNALELDDSALYLCASSLDGGAATGELFFGEGSRLTVL.

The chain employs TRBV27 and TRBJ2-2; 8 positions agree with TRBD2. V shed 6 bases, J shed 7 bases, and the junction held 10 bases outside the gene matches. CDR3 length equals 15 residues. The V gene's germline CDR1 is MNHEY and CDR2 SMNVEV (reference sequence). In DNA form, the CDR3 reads TGTGCCAGCAGAGCTTTAGCGGGATTTCACGGGGAGCTGTTTTTT. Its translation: CASRALAGFHGELFF.

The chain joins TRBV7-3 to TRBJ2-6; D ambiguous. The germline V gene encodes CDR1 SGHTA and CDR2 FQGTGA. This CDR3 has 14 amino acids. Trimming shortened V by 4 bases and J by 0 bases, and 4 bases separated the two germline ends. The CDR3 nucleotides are TGTGCCAGCAGCTCCAGCTCTGGGGCCAACGTCCTGACTTTC. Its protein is CASSSSSGANVLTF. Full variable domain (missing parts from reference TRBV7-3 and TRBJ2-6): GAGVSQTPSNKVTEKGKYVELRCDPISGHTALYWYRQSLGQGPEFLIYFQGTGAADDSGLPNDRFFAVRPEGSVSTLKIQRTERGDSAVYLCASSSSSGANVLTFGAGSRLTVL.

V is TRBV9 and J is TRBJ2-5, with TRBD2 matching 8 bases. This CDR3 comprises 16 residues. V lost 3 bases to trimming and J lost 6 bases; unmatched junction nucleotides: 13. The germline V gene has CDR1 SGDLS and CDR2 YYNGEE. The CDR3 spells CASSGPGGGAGKTQYF. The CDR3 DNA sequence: TGTGCCAGCAGCGGGCCCGGGGGGGGCGCTGGGAAGACCCAGTACTTC.

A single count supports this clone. CDR3 nucleotide sequence: TGCAGCGTTGTGCCACTTGACAGGGAGATGAGCAATCAGCCCCAGCATTTT. Its protein product is CSVVPLDREMSNQPQHF. This rearrangement joins TRBV29-1 to TRBJ1-5, with TRBD1 matching 7 bases. The CDR3 has 17 amino acids. CDR1 is SQVTM, CDR2 ANQGSEA, per germline. Trimming took 4 bases from V and 1 from J; bases not matched to a gene: 13.